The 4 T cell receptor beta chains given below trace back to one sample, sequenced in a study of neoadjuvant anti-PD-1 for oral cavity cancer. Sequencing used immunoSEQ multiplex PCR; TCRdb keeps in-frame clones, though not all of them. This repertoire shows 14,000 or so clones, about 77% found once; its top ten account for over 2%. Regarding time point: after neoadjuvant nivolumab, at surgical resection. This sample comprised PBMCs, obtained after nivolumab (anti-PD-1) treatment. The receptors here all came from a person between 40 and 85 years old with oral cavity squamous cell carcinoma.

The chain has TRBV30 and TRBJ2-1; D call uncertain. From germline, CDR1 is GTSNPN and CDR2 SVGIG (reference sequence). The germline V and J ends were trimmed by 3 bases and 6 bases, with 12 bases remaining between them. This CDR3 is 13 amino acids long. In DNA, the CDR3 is TGTGCCTGGAGGCGTTTCAGTATCAATGAGCAGTTCTTC. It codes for CAWRRFSINEQFF.

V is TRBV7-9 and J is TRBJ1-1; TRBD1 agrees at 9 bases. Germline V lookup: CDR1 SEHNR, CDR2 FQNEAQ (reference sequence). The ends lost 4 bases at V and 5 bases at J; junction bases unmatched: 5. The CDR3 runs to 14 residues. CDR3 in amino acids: CASSSTGGGTEAFF. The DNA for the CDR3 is TGTGCCAGCAGCTCGACAGGGGGTGGAACTGAAGCTTTCTTT.

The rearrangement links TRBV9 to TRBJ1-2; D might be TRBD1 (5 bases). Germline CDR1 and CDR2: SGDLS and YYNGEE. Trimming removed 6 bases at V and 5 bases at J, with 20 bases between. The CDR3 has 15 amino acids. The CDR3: CASTKTEGTGYGYTF. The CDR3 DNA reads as TGTGCCAGCACCAAGACAGAGGGGACGGGTTATGGCTACACCTTC. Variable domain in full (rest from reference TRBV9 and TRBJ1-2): DSGVTQTPKHLITATGQRVTLRCSPRSGDLSVYWYQQSLDQGLQFLIQYYNGEERAKGNILERFSAQQFPDLHSELNLSSLELGDSALYFCASTKTEGTGYGYTFGSGTRLTVV.

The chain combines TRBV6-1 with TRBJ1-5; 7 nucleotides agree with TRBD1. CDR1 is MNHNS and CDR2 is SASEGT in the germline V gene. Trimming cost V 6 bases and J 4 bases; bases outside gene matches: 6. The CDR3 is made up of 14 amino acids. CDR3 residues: CASRNPGGNQPQHF. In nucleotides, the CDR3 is TGTGCCAGCAGGAACCCAGGGGGGAATCAGCCCCAGCATTTT.